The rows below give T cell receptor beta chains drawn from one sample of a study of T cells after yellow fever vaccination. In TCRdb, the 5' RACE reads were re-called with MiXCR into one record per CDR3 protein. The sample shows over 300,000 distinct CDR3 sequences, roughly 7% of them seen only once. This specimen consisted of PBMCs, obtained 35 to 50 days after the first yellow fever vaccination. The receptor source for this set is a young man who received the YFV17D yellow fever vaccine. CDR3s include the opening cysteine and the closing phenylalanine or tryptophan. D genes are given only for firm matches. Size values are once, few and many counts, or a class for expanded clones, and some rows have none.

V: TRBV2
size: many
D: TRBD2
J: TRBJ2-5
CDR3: CASMALVGLAGGREETQYF
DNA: TGTGCCAGCATGGCGTTAGTAGGACTAGCGGGGGGGCGTGAAGAGACCCAGTACTTC

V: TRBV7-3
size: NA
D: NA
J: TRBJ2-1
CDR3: CASSQGYFGARDEQFF
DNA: TGTGCCAGCAGCCAAGGTTACTTCGGGGCGCGGGATGAGCAGTTCTTC

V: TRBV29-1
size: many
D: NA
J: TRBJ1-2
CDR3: CSVPLGAAGYGYTF
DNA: TGCAGCGTCCCTTTGGGGGCGGCAGGGTATGGCTACACCTTC

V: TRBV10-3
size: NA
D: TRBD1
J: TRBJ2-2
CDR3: CAIRGTGVNTGELFF
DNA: TGTGCCATCAGGGGGACAGGGGTAAACACCGGGGAGCTGTTTTTT

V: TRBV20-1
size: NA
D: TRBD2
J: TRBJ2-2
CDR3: CSARDRTLAGSRELFF
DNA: TGCAGTGCTAGAGATAGGACCCTAGCGGGGAGTAGGGAGCTGTTTTTT

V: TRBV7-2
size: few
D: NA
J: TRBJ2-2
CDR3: CASSPHGVNTGELFF
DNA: TGTGCCAGCAGCCCTCACGGGGTGAACACCGGGGAGCTGTTTTTT

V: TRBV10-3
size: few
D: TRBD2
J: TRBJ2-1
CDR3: CATSGGGVNEQFF
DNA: TGTGCCACTAGCGGGGGAGGTGTGAATGAGCAGTTCTTC

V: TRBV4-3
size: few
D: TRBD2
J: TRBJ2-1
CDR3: CASSQDPTAGGYNEQFF
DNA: TGCGCCAGCAGCCAAGACCCAACAGCGGGGGGGTACAATGAGCAGTTCTTC

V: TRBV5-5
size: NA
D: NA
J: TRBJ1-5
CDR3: CASSFGRDLNQPQHF
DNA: TGTGCCAGCAGCTTTGGCCGGGATTTAAATCAGCCCCAGCATTTT

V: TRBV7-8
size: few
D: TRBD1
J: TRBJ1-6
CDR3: CASSLWGRAQGASPLHF
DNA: TGTGCCAGCAGCTTATGGGGCCGCGCACAGGGGGCTTCACCCCTCCACTTT

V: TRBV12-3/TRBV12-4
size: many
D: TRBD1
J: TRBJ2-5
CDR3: CASSLGTGKQETQYF
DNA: TGTGCCAGCAGTTTAGGGACAGGGAAACAAGAGACCCAGTACTTC

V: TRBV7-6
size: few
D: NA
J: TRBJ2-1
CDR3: CASTQQGYASYNEQFF
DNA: TGTGCCAGCACCCAACAGGGCTATGCTTCCTACAATGAGCAGTTCTTC

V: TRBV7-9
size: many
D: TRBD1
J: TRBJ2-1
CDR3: CASSLGDRGHGEQFF
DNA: TGTGCCAGCAGCTTAGGGGACAGGGGGCATGGTGAGCAGTTCTTC

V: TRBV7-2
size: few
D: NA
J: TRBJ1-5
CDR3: CASSSQPHGGGQPQHF
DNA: TGTGCCAGCAGCTCCCAACCCCACGGGGGCGGTCAGCCCCAGCATTTT

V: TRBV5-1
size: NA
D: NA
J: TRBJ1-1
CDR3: CASSLASRRGQTEAFF
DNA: TGCGCCAGCAGCTTGGCCAGCCGGCGGGGGCAGACTGAAGCTTTCTTT

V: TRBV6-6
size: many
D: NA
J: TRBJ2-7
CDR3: CASSRSGAHEQYF
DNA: TGTGCCAGCAGCCGCTCAGGGGCCCACGAGCAGTACTTC

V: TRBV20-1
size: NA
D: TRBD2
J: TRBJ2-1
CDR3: CSAAGGLADNEQFF
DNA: TGCAGTGCTGCGGGTGGACTAGCGGACAATGAGCAGTTCTTC

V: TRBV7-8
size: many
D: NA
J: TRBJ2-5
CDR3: CASSPTSGETQYF
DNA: TGTGCCAGCAGCCCAACTAGTGGTGAGACCCAGTACTTC

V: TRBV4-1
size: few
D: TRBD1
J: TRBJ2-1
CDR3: CASSQGDRNNEQFF
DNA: TGCGCCAGCAGCCAAGGGGACAGGAACAATGAGCAGTTCTTC

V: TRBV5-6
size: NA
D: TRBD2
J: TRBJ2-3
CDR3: CASAGLAATDTQYF
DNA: TGTGCCAGCGCTGGCCTAGCGGCCACAGATACGCAGTATTTT

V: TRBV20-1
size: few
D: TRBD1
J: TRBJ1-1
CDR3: CSARTGGPNTEAFF
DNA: TGCAGTGCGCGGACAGGGGGTCCGAACACTGAAGCTTTCTTT

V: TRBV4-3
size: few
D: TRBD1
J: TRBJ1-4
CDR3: CASSPDRGGEKLFF
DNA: TGCGCCAGCAGCCCCGACAGGGGAGGGGAAAAACTGTTTTTT

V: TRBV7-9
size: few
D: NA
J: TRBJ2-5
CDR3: CASSRFLQETQYF
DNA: TGTGCCAGCAGCCGCTTCCTCCAAGAGACCCAGTACTTC

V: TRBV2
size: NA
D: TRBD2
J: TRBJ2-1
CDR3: CTSSASGGVGNEQFF
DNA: TGTACCAGCAGTGCCAGCGGGGGGGTGGGGAATGAGCAGTTCTTC